The 22 T cell receptor beta chains presented below share a single source sample, sequenced in a study of human T cells and chemical hapten exposure. Time point indicated: patch test 1, 2 weeks after DPC sensitization. Treatment described: therapeutic diphenylcyclopropenone sensitization with weekly scalp DPC. Via MiXCR, TCRdb re-called the RACE reads, giving one row per CDR3 protein. The sample carries 300,000 to 450,000 distinct CDR3 sequences, around 5% recorded once. The source was whole blood, collected in connection with sensitization to the hapten diphenylcyclopropenone (DPC). These receptors were collected from a woman aged 50 to 60 with alopecia areata. Some clones in this sample may be carry-over from other donors' samples.

This clonotype was observed many times. The rearrangement joins TRBV12-3 or TRBV12-4 to TRBJ1-2, with 9 bases aligning to TRBD1. The CDR3 contains 15 residues. V trimming: 5 bases; J trimming: 2 bases; junction bases outside the gene matches: 6. The CDR3 sequence is CASSRPGQGNYGYTF. The CDR3 nucleotides read TGTGCCAGCAGTCGACCGGGACAGGGCAACTATGGCTACACCTTC.

This clonotype has ten or more counts. The genes are TRBV4-2 and TRBJ2-1; D remains ambiguous. The V end lost 0 bases, the J end lost 0 bases, and 9 bases lay between the germline ends. The CDR3 extends over 16 amino acids. Looked up from germline, CDR1 is LGHNA and CDR2 is YNFKEQ. The CDR3 sequence is CASSQEWASSYNEQFF. The CDR3 DNA reads TGTGCCAGCAGCCAAGAATGGGCCAGCTCCTACAATGAGCAGTTCTTC.

There are many counts of this clonotype. V gene TRBV7-8 combines with J gene TRBJ1-5; TRBD1 agrees at 9 bases. Trimming took 5 bases from V and 6 from J; bases not matched to a gene: 8. CDR1 is SGHVS and CDR2 is FQNEAQ in the germline V gene. The CDR3 spans 15 residues. DNA for the CDR3: TGTGCCAGCAGCCCCGGGACAGGGATAGGTCAGCCCCAGCATTTT. Translation gives CASSPGTGIGQPQHF.

This clonotype occurred many times. The V gene is TRBV28, the J gene TRBJ1-2; tentative D call: TRBD1 (6 bases). The germline V gene encodes CDR1 MDHEN and CDR2 SYDVKM. The V end lost 5 bases, the J end lost 5 bases, and 12 bases lay between the germline ends. This CDR3 contains 13 residues. The CDR3 spells CASSRAGQYGYTF. DNA of the CDR3: TGTGCCAGCAGTCGAGCCGGACAGTATGGCTACACCTTC.

This clonotype has a handful of counts. The V and J genes are TRBV20-1 and TRBJ1-1; 10 bases agree with TRBD1. In germline, CDR1 is DFQATT, CDR2 SNEGSKA (reference sequence). V shed 4 bases, J shed 5 bases, and the junction held 4 bases outside the gene matches. The CDR3 extends over 13 amino acids. CDR3 in DNA: TGCAGTGCTAAGGACAGGGGGAGGACTGAAGCTTTCTTT. It specifies CSAKDRGRTEAFF.

This clonotype was counted ten times or more. V and J are TRBV9 and TRBJ2-7; 8 nucleotides line up with TRBD2. CDR3 size: 15 residues. J gave up 5 bases and V 4 bases, and 11 bases lay outside the gene matches. Germline CDR1 and CDR2: SGDLS and YYNGEE. The CDR3, as DNA: TGTGCCAGCAGCCCTCTAGCGGGCGAGCGGCACGAGCAGTACTTC. Translating it yields CASSPLAGERHEQYF.

This clonotype was seen many times. The rearrangement links TRBV12-3 or TRBV12-4 to TRBJ1-3, with D tentatively TRBD1 (5 bases). The CDR3 has 14 residues. V gave up 8 bases and J gave up 2 bases, with 13 bases separating them. In DNA, the CDR3 is TGTGCCAGCTCCCTGAGAGGGGCTGGAAACACCATATATTTT. Translated, it gives CASSLRGAGNTIYF.

This clonotype was observed at least ten times. The chain employs TRBV6-2 or TRBV6-3 and TRBJ2-7, with 9 bases aligning to TRBD1. CDR1 is MNHEY, CDR2 SVGEGT, per germline. Trimming removed 4 bases from V and 12 bases from J; junction bases left unmatched: 13. This CDR3 is 14 amino acids long. The CDR3: CASSSHAGQGSLYF. CDR3 DNA: TGTGCCAGCAGTTCACACGCCGGACAGGGGAGTCTGTACTTC.

The CDR3 DNA is TGCAGTGCTAGAGTTTCAGGTCGGGGTTCTCTTGGAAACACCATATATTTT. It is translated as CSARVSGRGSLGNTIYF. The chain links TRBV20-1 to TRBJ1-3; the D is unclear. There are 17 residues in the CDR3. Germline CDR1 and CDR2: DFQATT and SNEGSKA (reference sequence). The V and J ends lost 1 base and 3 bases respectively, with 19 bases between them.

This clonotype came up many times. The chain is built from TRBV4-2 and TRBJ2-5, with 11 bases fitting TRBD2. This CDR3 is built from 18 residues. The junction had 9 bases not matched to a gene; V was cut back by 3 bases and J by 0 bases. From germline, CDR1 is LGHNA and CDR2 YNFKEQ. Written as DNA, the CDR3 is TGTGCCAGCAGCCACGAAATAGGTAGCGGGGGGGACCAAGAGACCCAGTACTTC. Its translation is CASSHEIGSGGDQETQYF.

Ten or more counts support this clonotype. V usage is TRBV12-3 or TRBV12-4 and J usage is TRBJ2-3; the match to TRBD1 covers 10 bases. The V gene end was trimmed by 3 bases and the J gene end by 1 base; junction bases not matched to a gene: 1. The CDR3 consists of 15 residues. The CDR3 nucleotides read TGTGCCAGCAGTTTGGGGACAGGGGGCACAGATACGCAGTATTTT. This codes for CASSLGTGGTDTQYF.

The sample holds many counts of this clonotype. The V and J genes are TRBV29-1 and TRBJ2-6; 11 bases are shared with TRBD1. V was clipped by 6 bases and J by 0 bases; unmatched bases: 7. The CDR3 totals 17 residues. The germline CDR1 and CDR2 sequences are SQVTM and ANQGSEA. The CDR3 DNA is TGCAGCGTCGCCGGGACAGGGGGGAGCTCTGGGGCCAACGTCCTGACTTTC. This gives the protein CSVAGTGGSSGANVLTF.

This clonotype occurred a few times. This chain connects TRBV11-2 to TRBJ1-2; 8 nucleotides align to TRBD1. The germline CDR1 and CDR2 sequences are SGHAT and FQNNGV. V lost 2 bases to trimming and J lost 4 bases; unmatched junction nucleotides: 9. This CDR3 region has 16 residues. Written as DNA, the CDR3 is TGTGCCAGCAGCTTAACTTCGACAGGGGCCATCTATGGCTACACCTTC. This translates into CASSLTSTGAIYGYTF. Using reference TRBV11-2 and TRBJ1-2 for the parts outside the CDR3, the full variable domain is EAGVAQSPRYKIIEKRQSVAFWCNPISGHATLYWYQQILGQGPKLLIQFQNNGVVDDSQLPKDRFSAERLKGVDSTLKIQPAKLEDSAVYLCASSLTSTGAIYGYTFGSGTRLTVV.

The V gene is TRBV5-1, the J gene TRBJ1-1, with a possible D match to TRBD1 (5 bases). The V end lost 1 base, the J end lost 6 bases, and 13 bases lay between the germline ends. The germline CDR1 and CDR2 sequences are SGHRS and YFSETQ. CDR3 size: 14 residues. Here the CDR3 reads CASSLYQGFAEAFF. The CDR3 DNA is TGCGCCAGCAGCTTGTACCAGGGTTTCGCTGAAGCTTTCTTT. The full variable domain, its missing parts supplied by reference TRBV5-1 and TRBJ1-1, is KAGVTQTPRYLIKTRGQQVTLSCSPISGHRSVSWYQQTPGQGLQFLFEYFSETQRNKGNFPGRFSGRQFSNSRSEMNVSTLELGDSALYLCASSLYQGFAEAFFGQGTRLTVV.

This clonotype was counted only a few times. The chain links TRBV5-1 to TRBJ2-7, with TRBD2 matching over 10 bases. Germline trimming cut 4 bases from V and 4 bases from J; bases unmatched to any gene: 11. In germline, CDR1 is SGHRS, CDR2 YFSETQ. This CDR3 has 16 amino acids. CDR3 sequence reads: CASSPTPASGGYEQYF. CDR3 in DNA: TGCGCCAGCAGCCCAACCCCCGCTAGCGGGGGATACGAGCAGTACTTC.

This clonotype was found a few times. The chain is built from TRBV7-2 and TRBJ1-2; 9 bases agree with TRBD1. Germline-derived CDR1 and CDR2 are SGHTA and FQGNSA. The trim removed 5 bases at V and 3 bases at J, leaving 7 bases unmatched. The CDR3 runs to 15 residues. Written as DNA, the CDR3 is TGTGCCAGCAGCCCACGAGACAGGGGGGACTATGGCTACACCTTC. The encoded protein is CASSPRDRGDYGYTF.

This chain links TRBV9 with TRBJ2-3; D is unresolved. Germline V gene sequence: CDR1 SGDLS, CDR2 YYNGEE. This CDR3 contains 12 residues. V lost 0 bases, J lost 7 bases, and 6 bases lay in between. This chain's CDR3 is CASSVETHTQYF. CDR3 sequence (DNA): TGTGCCAGCAGCGTAGAGACTCATACGCAGTATTTT.

This clonotype was seen more than once but under ten times. The CDR3 sequence is CASSSIAGGLSTDTQYF. DNA of the CDR3: TGTGCCAGCAGCTCCATAGCGGGGGGGCTATCGACAGATACGCAGTATTTT. The V gene is TRBV5-6, the J gene TRBJ2-3; 11 bases map to TRBD2. Germline assignment: CDR1 SGHDT and CDR2 YYEEEE. The CDR3 has 17 amino acids. Trimming took 3 bases from V and 3 from J; bases not matched to a gene: 9.

Many counts were recorded for this clonotype. Here the CDR3 reads CASRAGGPSYEQYF. CDR3 coding DNA: TGTGCCAGCAGAGCGGGAGGGCCTTCCTACGAGCAGTACTTC. The chain employs TRBV27 and TRBJ2-7; 10 positions match TRBD2. Germline values: CDR1 MNHEY, CDR2 SMNVEV (reference sequence). The CDR3 has 14 residues. V trimming: 6 bases; J trimming: 1 base; junction bases outside the gene matches: 3.

This chain connects TRBV9 to TRBJ1-4; D call uncertain. This CDR3 is 14 amino acids long. V was clipped by 3 bases and J by 8 bases, with 14 bases between them. CDR1 SGDLS and CDR2 YYNGEE come from the germline V gene. CDR3 nucleotide sequence: TGTGCCAGCAGCGCCGGCCTGCCGTCCGAAAAACTGTTTTTT. This translates into CASSAGLPSEKLFF.

Ten or more counts support this clonotype. This chain joins TRBV5-1 and TRBJ2-5, with D perhaps TRBD2 (7 bases). Germline V gene sequence: CDR1 SGHRS, CDR2 YFSETQ. The CDR3 covers 15 residues. V was trimmed by 1 base and J by 4 bases, leaving 14 bases between them. CDR3 bases: TGCGCCAGCAGCTTGTACGGGGGGCTGAGAGAGACCCAGTACTTC. This encodes CASSLYGGLRETQYF.

This clonotype was detected ten times or more. The CDR3 is CASSRKVPGVVYGYTF. The CDR3 coding sequence is TGTGCCAGCAGTCGTAAAGTCCCAGGGGTAGTCTATGGCTACACCTTC. The V call is TRBV6-5, the J call TRBJ1-2, with a weak D call TRBD1 (6 bases). CDR3 size: 16 residues. CDR1 is MNHEY and CDR2 is SVGAGI in the germline V gene. The V and J ends lost 5 bases and 4 bases respectively, with 20 bases between them.